This TCR beta chain was sequenced for a study of blood T cells in healthy people across ages. Then a second PCR, running roughly 7 to 11 cycles, was carried out with a sample-barcoded 5' primer and a J-beta primer mix. TCRdb reanalysed the 5' RACE reads using MiXCR and keeps one entry per CDR3 protein. The table has roughly 1.4 million distinct CDR3 sequences, roughly 64% seen once. V shed 2 bases and J shed 4 bases, with 6 bases lying between them. The CDR3 is 13 residues long. The table lists this clonotype with many counts. This receptor was obtained from a man between 18 and 35 years old in good health. Sequencing was performed on blood. This chain joins TRBV12-3 or TRBV12-4 and TRBJ1-5; D is uncertain. The CDR3, as DNA: TGTGCCAGCAGTTTAAACGAAAATCAGCCCCAGCATTTT. Encoded protein: CASSLNENQPQHF.